The 23 T cell receptor beta chains reported below all come from one sample, sequenced in a study of blood T cell repertoires in COVID-19. This table comes from immunoSEQ multiplex PCR, and its TCRdb copy is limited to in-frame clones, with some not included. The table lists tens of thousands of clones, approximately 86% of them singletons. The specimen was peripheral blood. These receptors were taken from a man aged 55 to 69 with COVID-19, enrolled during active disease.

This sequence joins TRBV3-1 (or the pseudogene TRBV3-2) and TRBJ2-7; no reliable D call. Trimming pared 1 base from V and 3 bases from J, leaving 13 bases between. The CDR3 is 15 amino acids. Germline V CDR1 and CDR2: LGHDT, YNNKEL (reference sequence). The DNA for the CDR3 is TGTGCCAGCAGCCAAGTCCACCCAGTCAGCTACGAGCAGTACTTC. This codes for CASSQVHPVSYEQYF.

The genes are TRBV5-8 and TRBJ2-1, with D possibly matching TRBD2 (5 bases). Germline lookup yields CDR1 SGHTS and CDR2 YDEGEE. The CDR3 spans 14 residues. The V and J ends lost 4 bases and 7 bases respectively, with 15 bases between them. The CDR3 DNA sequence: TGTGCCAGCAGCGCTAGCTATCGGCGTAATGAGCAGTTCTTC. Translation gives CASSASYRRNEQFF.

The chain employs TRBV29-1 and TRBJ2-1, with D possibly TRBD2 on 5 matching bases. This CDR3 comprises 16 residues. V was cut by 6 bases and J by 1 base, with 19 bases left in between. Germline CDR1 reads SQVTM; CDR2 reads ANQGSEA. The DNA for the CDR3 is TGCAGCGTCGCCACCCACCAGAGGAGGTCCTACAATGAGCAGTTCTTC. Protein sequence: CSVATHQRRSYNEQFF.

The gene calls are TRBV6-5 and TRBJ1-1; no clear D. V gave up 6 bases and J gave up 0 bases, with 14 bases separating them. Germline CDR1 is MNHEY and CDR2 is SVGAGI. The CDR3 is 15 residues long. The CDR3 here is CASRLRDGMNTEAFF. The CDR3 bases are TGTGCCAGCAGGTTGAGGGATGGGATGAACACTGAAGCTTTCTTT.

This clone has just a few counts. The chain employs TRBV5-6 and TRBJ1-6; D may be TRBD1 (5 bases). CDR1 is SGHDT, CDR2 YYEEEE, per germline. The ends were cut back, 7 bases at V and 4 bases at J, with 15 bases in the middle. The CDR3 length is 15 residues. CDR3 sequence: CASALGGSYNSPLHF. DNA for the CDR3: TGTGCCAGCGCCCTTGGGGGGAGTTATAATTCACCCCTCCACTTT.

The chain has TRBV7-8 and TRBJ2-1; a possible D gene is TRBD1 (6 bases). The ends were cut back, 4 bases at V and 10 bases at J, with 14 bases in the middle. There are 13 residues in the CDR3. In germline, CDR1 is SGHVS, CDR2 FQNEAQ. The CDR3 loop is CASSWDNPPEQFF. The CDR3 DNA follows: TGTGCCAGCAGCTGGGACAACCCGCCCGAGCAGTTCTTC.

This chain links TRBV24-1 with TRBJ1-2, with D possibly matching TRBD1 (5 bases). The CDR3 length is 15 residues. V was trimmed by 4 bases and J by 8 bases, leaving 19 bases between them. Germline V gene data show CDR1 as KGHDR and CDR2 as SFDVKD. The CDR3 DNA is TGTGCCACCAGTGACAACACGGGGGGTAAATGGGGCTACACCTTC. Translated: CATSDNTGGKWGYTF.

The gene calls are TRBV3-1 (or the pseudogene TRBV3-2) and TRBJ1-1; D gene ambiguous. The germline CDR1 and CDR2 sequences are LGHDT and YNNKEL (reference sequence). The germline V and J ends were trimmed by 4 bases and 6 bases, with 21 bases remaining between them. CDR3 length equals 16 residues. This CDR3 reads CASSPRSGPRRPEAFF. Written as DNA, the CDR3 is TGTGCCAGCAGCCCCCGGAGCGGCCCCCGGCGGCCTGAAGCTTTCTTT.

The gene calls are TRBV2 and TRBJ1-1; D gene ambiguous. The CDR3 sequence is 10 residues long. Trimming left V 6 bases short and J 4 bases short, with 3 bases between. Germline V gene lookup returns CDR1 SNHLY and CDR2 FYNNEI. The CDR3 DNA reads TGTGCCAGCAGCAGCACTGAAGCTTTCTTT. It codes for CASSSTEAFF.

CDR3 bases: TGTGCCAGCAGCGTAGAGCCCCGGCGAGGGGGCAGCGGAGAAGCGTCCTACGAGCAGTACTTC. As protein: CASSVEPRRGGSGEASYEQYF. This chain joins TRBV9 and TRBJ2-7; 7 bases fit TRBD1. CDR3 size: 21 residues. The junction had 22 bases not matched to a gene; V was cut back by 0 bases and J by 1 base. Germline CDR1 SGDLS, CDR2 YYNGEE.

In DNA form, the CDR3 reads TGTGCCAGCAGATCCAACAGGGGCCATGAGCAGTTCTTC. It is translated as CASRSNRGHEQFF. The chain has TRBV7-8 and TRBJ2-1, with TRBD1 identical over 7 bases. This CDR3 comprises 13 residues. J lost 8 bases, V lost 6 bases, and 7 bases had no gene match. Germline CDR1 SGHVS, CDR2 FQNEAQ.

The genes are TRBV4-3 and TRBJ1-2; no reliable D call. Per the germline V gene, CDR1 is LGHNA and CDR2 is YSLEER. V shed 4 bases and J shed 4 bases, with 19 bases lying between them. CDR3 size: 16 residues. In DNA, the CDR3 is TGCGCCAGCAGCCCAAGCGACTCCGGGTCCCTCTATGGCTACACCTTC. Translating gives CASSPSDSGSLYGYTF.

The gene calls are TRBV10-3 and TRBJ1-6; 7 bases are shared with TRBD1. CDR3 length equals 13 residues. Trimming removed 6 bases from V and 7 bases from J; junction bases left unmatched: 3. Germline loops: CDR1 ENHRY, CDR2 SYGVKD. CDR3 coding DNA: TGTGCCATCAGCGGGACAGTGAATTCACCCCTCCACTTT. Translating gives CAISGTVNSPLHF.

The chain carries TRBV5-4 and TRBJ2-5, with 12 bases identical to TRBD2. CDR1 and CDR2 (germline): SGHNT, YYREEE (reference sequence). This CDR3 is 18 amino acids long. V lost 3 bases and J lost 0; bases outside the gene matches: 9. The CDR3 protein is CASSWGGLAGGYQETQYF. In DNA form, the CDR3 reads TGTGCCAGCAGCTGGGGGGGCCTAGCGGGAGGGTACCAAGAGACCCAGTACTTC.

V is TRBV11-2 and J is TRBJ2-3; tentatively, D is TRBD1 (6 bases). The CDR3 is 18 amino acids. Germline CDR1 and CDR2: SGHAT and FQNNGV. Trimming removed 1 base from V and 0 bases from J, with 17 bases in between. The DNA of the CDR3 is TGTGCCAGCAGCTTAGTAGGTCAGGGGCCAGTTAGCACAGATACGCAGTATTTT. Amino acids: CASSLVGQGPVSTDTQYF.

This sequence joins TRBV11-3 and TRBJ1-1, with a possible D match to TRBD1 (6 bases). Germline CDR1 reads SGHNT; CDR2 reads YENEEA. CDR3 length equals 16 residues. Trimming took off 5 bases at V and 4 bases at J, with 20 bases between the two ends. The CDR3 DNA reads as TGTGCCAGCAGCCCACAACCGGACAGCCTGGGCACTGAAGCTTTCTTT. Encoded protein: CASSPQPDSLGTEAFF.

The genes are TRBV4-1 and TRBJ2-7; 9 positions agree with TRBD2. CDR3 size: 13 residues. Germline CDR1 and CDR2: MGHRA and YSYEKL. J lost 6 bases, V lost 8 bases, and 8 bases had no gene match. This CDR3 reads CASGREGLGEQYF. CDR3 coding DNA: TGCGCCAGCGGGCGGGAGGGCCTTGGCGAGCAGTACTTC.

The chain carries TRBV9 and TRBJ1-3; D remains ambiguous. Between the trimmed V and J ends, which lost 8 bases and 0 bases, there was a span of 12 bases. Germline V lookup: CDR1 SGDLS, CDR2 YYNGEE. This CDR3 has 14 amino acids. Here the CDR3 DNA reads TGTGCCAGTTCCAACGGGGACTCTGGAAACACCATATATTTT. Residues: CASSNGDSGNTIYF.

This clone has more than one count but fewer than ten. The rearrangement joins TRBV6-5 to TRBJ2-1; the D is unclear. Germline CDR1 and CDR2: MNHEY and SVGAGI. Trimming removed 6 bases at V and 0 bases at J, with 12 bases between. This CDR3 has 15 residues. The chain's CDR3 is CASSRDSNSYNEQFF. The CDR3 region has the DNA TGTGCCAGCAGCCGAGATTCCAACTCCTACAATGAGCAGTTCTTC.

The genes are TRBV4-1 and TRBJ2-2; possibly TRBD1 for D (6 bases). V shed 2 bases and J shed 6 bases, with 10 bases lying between them. Germline-derived CDR1 and CDR2 are MGHRA and YSYEKL. The length of the CDR3 is 14 residues. The CDR3 sequence is CASSQRTGSGELFF. The DNA of the CDR3 is TGCGCCAGCAGCCAACGCACAGGGTCCGGGGAGCTGTTTTTT.

This clone was detected a few times. The gene calls are TRBV7-9 and TRBJ1-4, with D uncertain. V dropped 3 bases and J dropped 6 bases, with 17 bases sitting between them. CDR3 length: 16 residues. Germline V gives CDR1 SEHNR, CDR2 FQNEAQ (reference sequence). The CDR3 protein is CASSFNSGPTYEKLFF. DNA for the CDR3: TGTGCCAGCAGCTTTAACAGCGGACCAACCTATGAAAAACTGTTTTTT.

V is TRBV28 and J is TRBJ1-5; D not resolved. V was pared by 5 bases and J by 2 bases, with 16 bases between. The length of the CDR3 is 16 residues. Germline assignment: CDR1 MDHEN and CDR2 SYDVKM. CDR3 loop: CASSGGLGVGNQPQHF. As DNA, the CDR3 is TGTGCCAGCAGTGGCGGACTCGGGGTGGGCAATCAGCCCCAGCATTTT. Full variable domain (missing parts from reference TRBV28 and TRBJ1-5): DVKVTQSSRYLVKRTGEKVFLECVQDMDHENMFWYRQDPGLGLRLIYFSYDVKMKEKGDIPEGYSVSREKKERFSLILESASTNQTSMYLCASSGGLGVGNQPQHFGDGTRLSIL.

V is TRBV20-1 and J is TRBJ2-5; the D is unclear. V lost 8 bases and J lost 5, with 9 bases in between. Germline lookup yields CDR1 DFQATT and CDR2 SNEGSKA (reference sequence). The CDR3 runs 10 residues. CDR3 DNA: TGCAGTCTCCCGGTGGAGACCCAGTACTTC. Amino acid sequence: CSLPVETQYF.